Listed below are T cell receptor beta chains from one sample, sequenced in a study of blood T cell repertoires in COVID-19. Profiled with immunoSEQ multiplex PCR; TCRdb holds only in-frame clones, not every one. The profile shows a few hundred thousand clones, about 87% of them singletons. Source material: peripheral blood. All receptors derive from a man in his 70s with acute or convalescent COVID-19. Both conserved end residues are part of each CDR3.

TRBV7-2	TRBJ2-7	CASSRPTGPYEQYF
TRBV10-1	TRBJ2-2	CASRGTSRYTGELFF
TRBV5-6	TRBJ2-3	CASKGRRDTQYF
TRBV9	TRBJ1-4	CASSVDAGSGNEKLFF
TRBV19	TRBJ1-2	CASSMAEGNGYTF
TRBV5-5	TRBJ1-2	CASSSREGIGYTF
TRBV12-5	TRBJ2-2	CASGLVQGGTGELFF
TRBV28	TRBJ2-7	CASSLGTLAYEQYF
TRBV6-6	TRBJ2-1	CASSYQTSGDNEQFF
TRBV25-1	TRBJ2-1	CASSSLRLANEQFF
TRBV16	TRBJ1-1	CASSRMGQVSTEAFF
TRBV2	TRBJ1-2	CASILRAENYGYTF
TRBV2	TRBJ2-7	CASTTGTGFYEQYF
TRBV6-5	TRBJ1-2	CASRTGSYYGYTF
TRBV28	TRBJ1-6	CASTGQGSSPLHF
TRBV6-6	TRBJ1-1	CASSRFSGGTGGVSAEAFF
TRBV28	TRBJ1-3	CASRTGVGNTIYF
TRBV5-4	TRBJ2-1	CASSLAGVLPGSGQFF
TRBV28	TRBJ2-1	CASSLPGTSGFEQFF
TRBV9	TRBJ2-2	CASSPRTGSLQGSPGGELFF
TRBV18	TRBJ1-1	CASSPFGTGDSTEAFF
TRBV9	TRBJ2-2	CASSDGVGLLNTGELFF
TRBV11-2	TRBJ2-5	CASRAVAGGPETQYF
TRBV3-1/TRBV3-2	TRBJ2-1	CASSHVRGAGQFF
TRBV25-1	TRBJ2-1	CASSEYLGSAYNEQFF
TRBV27	TRBJ2-2	CASRRAGAGELFF
TRBV10-3	TRBJ1-6	CAISLQQGAPLHF
TRBV5-5	TRBJ1-2	CASSLAYRDRNGYTF
TRBV4-1	TRBJ2-1	CASSQEGRNRVNEQFF
TRBV7-3	TRBJ2-2	CASSQGTVNTGELFF
TRBV5-4	TRBJ2-3	CASSIPTGGRDTQYF
TRBV3-1/TRBV3-2	TRBJ2-7	CASSQGQVSYEQYF
TRBV18	TRBJ2-2	CASSPLRGRNTGELFF
TRBV18	TRBJ2-3	CASSPPAGTQYF
TRBV19	TRBJ1-3	CASSIFGQELLSGNTIYF
TRBV7-8	TRBJ2-2	CASSLREIQSTGELFF
TRBV6-5	TRBJ2-1	CASSLKGGSGNEQFF
TRBV5-6	TRBJ1-5	CASSSKGRGNQPQHF
TRBV7-3	TRBJ2-3	CASSLLVSTDTQYF
TRBV28	TRBJ2-1	CASSGQVMYNEQFF